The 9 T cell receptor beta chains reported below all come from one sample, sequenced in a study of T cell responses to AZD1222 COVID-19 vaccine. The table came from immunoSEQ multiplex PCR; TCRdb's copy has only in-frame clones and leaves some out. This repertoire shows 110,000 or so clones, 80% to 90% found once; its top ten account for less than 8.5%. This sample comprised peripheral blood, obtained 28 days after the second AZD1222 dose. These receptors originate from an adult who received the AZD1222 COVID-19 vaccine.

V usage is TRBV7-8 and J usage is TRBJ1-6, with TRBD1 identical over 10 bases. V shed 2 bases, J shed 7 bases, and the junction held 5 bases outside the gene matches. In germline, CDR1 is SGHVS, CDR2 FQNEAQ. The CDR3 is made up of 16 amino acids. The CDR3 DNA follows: TGTGCCAGCAGCTTACCTCCGGGACAGGGGAATTCACCCCTCCACTTT. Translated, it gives CASSLPPGQGNSPLHF.

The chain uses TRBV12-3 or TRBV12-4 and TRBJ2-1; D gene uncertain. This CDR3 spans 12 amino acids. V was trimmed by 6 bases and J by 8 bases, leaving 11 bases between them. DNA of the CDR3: TGTGCCAGCAGCTCCATTTTTGATGAGCAGTTCTTC. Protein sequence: CASSSIFDEQFF.

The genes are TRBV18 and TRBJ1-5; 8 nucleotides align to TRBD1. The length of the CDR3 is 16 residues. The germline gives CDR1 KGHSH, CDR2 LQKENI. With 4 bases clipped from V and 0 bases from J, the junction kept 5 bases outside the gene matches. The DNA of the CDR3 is TGTGCCAGCTCACAAGGGACAGGCAATAGCAATCAGCCCCAGCATTTT. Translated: CASSQGTGNSNQPQHF.

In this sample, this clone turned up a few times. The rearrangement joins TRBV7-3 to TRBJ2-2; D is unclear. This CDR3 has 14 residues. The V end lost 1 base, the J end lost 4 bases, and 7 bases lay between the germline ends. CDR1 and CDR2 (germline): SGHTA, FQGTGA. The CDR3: CASSLMGSTGELFF. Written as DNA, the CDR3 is TGTGCCAGCAGCTTAATGGGCAGCACCGGGGAGCTGTTTTTT.

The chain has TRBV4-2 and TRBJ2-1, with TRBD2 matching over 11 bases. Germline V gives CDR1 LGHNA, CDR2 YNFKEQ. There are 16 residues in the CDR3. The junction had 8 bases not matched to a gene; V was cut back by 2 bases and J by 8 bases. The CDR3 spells CASSQFTSGSMDEQFF. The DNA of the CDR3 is TGTGCCAGCAGCCAATTTACTAGCGGGAGCATGGATGAGCAGTTCTTC.

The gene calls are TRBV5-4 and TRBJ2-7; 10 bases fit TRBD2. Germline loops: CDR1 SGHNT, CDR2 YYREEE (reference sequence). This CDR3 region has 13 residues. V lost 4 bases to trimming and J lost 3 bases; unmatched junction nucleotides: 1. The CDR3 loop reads CASSASGGYEQYF. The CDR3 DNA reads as TGTGCCAGCAGCGCTAGCGGGGGCTACGAGCAGTACTTC.

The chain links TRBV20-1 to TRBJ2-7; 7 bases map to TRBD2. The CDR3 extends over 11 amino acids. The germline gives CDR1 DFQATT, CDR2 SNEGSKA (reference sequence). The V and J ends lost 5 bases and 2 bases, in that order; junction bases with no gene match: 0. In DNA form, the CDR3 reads TGCAGTGCTGGGAGGGCCTACGAGCAGTACTTC. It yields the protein CSAGRAYEQYF.

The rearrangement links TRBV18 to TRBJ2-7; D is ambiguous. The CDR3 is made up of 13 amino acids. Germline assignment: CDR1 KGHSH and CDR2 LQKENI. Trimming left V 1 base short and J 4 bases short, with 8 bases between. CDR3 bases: TGTGCCAGCTCACCACGTCAAAGTTACGAGCAGTACTTC. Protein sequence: CASSPRQSYEQYF. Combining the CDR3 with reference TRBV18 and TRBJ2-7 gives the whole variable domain NAGVMQNPRHLVRRRGQEARLRCSPMKGHSHVYWYRQLPEEGLKFMVYLQKENIIDESGMPKERFSAEFPKEGPSILRIQQVVRGDSAAYFCASSPRQSYEQYFGPGTRLTVT.

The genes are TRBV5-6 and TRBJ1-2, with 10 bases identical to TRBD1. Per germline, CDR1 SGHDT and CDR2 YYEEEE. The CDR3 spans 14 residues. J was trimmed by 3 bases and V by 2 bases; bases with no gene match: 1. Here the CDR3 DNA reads TGTGCCAGCAGCTTTGGACAGGGGGACTATGGCTACACCTTC. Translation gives CASSFGQGDYGYTF.